Here is one T cell receptor (beta chain) with its context. Its antigen is still unknown. The record originates from a study of radiotherapy plus CTLA-4 blockade in lung cancer. Overall study: Objective responses were documented in about 20% of patients, with disease control in about 31%.

The germline V gene has CDR1 SGHRS and CDR2 YFSETQ. V shed 3 bases and J 1 base; nucleotides not matched to a gene: 4. CDR3 size: 15 residues. Here immunoSEQ multiplex PCR was the method, and the copy in TCRdb shows in-frame clones only, minus some. The data hold roughly 51,000 clones, with roughly 90% observed a single time. The study's findings and limits: Researchers report tumor-derived TCR clones expanding in blood after radiotherapy plus ipilimumab.

V usage is TRBV5-1 and J usage is TRBJ2-3; 8 bases fit TRBD1. The TCR was taken from a human donor with non-small cell lung cancer that progressed on radiotherapy plus ipilimumab. Some clones in this sample may be carry-over from other donors' samples. The sample in question was peripheral blood, obtained from a patient treated with radiotherapy plus ipilimumab. The CDR3: CASSWAGQGTDTQYF. CDR3 nucleotide sequence: TGCGCCAGCAGCTGGGCGGGACAGGGCACAGATACGCAGTATTTT.